This T cell receptor (beta chain) derives from a study of CD8+ T cells in alopecia areata. Once RNA had been extracted, it was reverse transcribed into cDNA to act as the sequencing template. TCRdb's table, derived via immunoSEQ multiplex PCR, lists solely in-frame clones and lacks some. The sample has 100,000 to 150,000 clones, 58% seen once. Treatment reported: oral pan-JAK inhibitor, 5-10 mg twice daily. With respect to this clone: Its antigen is not identified.

The germline CDR1 and CDR2 sequences are SEHNR and FQNEAQ (reference sequence). V was pared by 6 bases and J by 6 bases, with 18 bases between. The CDR3 has 14 residues. Findings and caveats of the study: Scalp clonality and expanded CD8+ clones among the top 100 showed significant decreases with tofacitinib.

This material consisted of CD8+ T cells sorted from blood, taken at week 4, from a patient treated with tofacitinib. This receptor was taken from a human donor with alopecia areata. The chain combines TRBV7-9 with TRBJ2-7, with a possible D match to TRBD1 (5 bases). CDR3 residues: CASSPGFREAEQYF. The CDR3 DNA reads TGTGCCAGCAGTCCAGGGTTCAGAGAAGCCGAGCAGTACTTC.